The entry that follows covers one T cell receptor beta chain sequence. In its sample, this clone was seen many times. Its antigen target is currently unknown. Base quality data are lacking; no much larger clone is found one base away. The record originates from a study of metastatic and nonmetastatic thyroid tumors (dated by TCRdb to about 2020). As for the study more broadly: The researchers compared repertoires between peripheral blood samples and tumor or nodule tissue samples from patients with malignant or benign thyroid disease.

No treatment had been received by any patient before thyroid surgery. Patient clinical samples collected from about 2012 to 2019 were retrospectively analysed using T-cell receptor beta sequencing. The germline V gene yields MNHNS for CDR1 and SASEGT for CDR2. The junction carries 13 bases between V and J, which are trimmed by 5 bases and 1 base respectively. The CDR3 goes from the cysteine to the phenylalanine over 15 residues. Just the 45-base CDR3 DNA is kept, in frame starting at base 1. Points the paper makes about the study in general: In both blood and tumor samples, TCR beta diversity was reported to be significantly higher in malignant tumors than in benign nodules.

Library preparation employed PCR. The reads were generated on an Illumina HiSeq 4000. High-throughput sequencing was used to profile the TCR beta-chain CDR3 region of each patient. The paper's processing steps were these. Drawing on CDR3 differences between clinicopathological groups, the researchers built a classifier meant to tell apart patients with distant-metastatic papillary thyroid cancer. The Shannon index was used to measure repertoire diversity, and the Morisita-Horn index was used to measure how similar tumor and blood repertoires were. Using fastp at Q25 and MiXCR, TCRdb reprocessed the public reads and kept productive beta chains. TCRdb, not the authors, supplied the V and J calls. The sample table contains fewer than 35,000 clones; only one count was recorded for under 30% of them. Of the sample, over 25% is held by the ten largest clones.

Recombination joined TRBV6-1 with TRBJ2-3; the D gene is perhaps TRBD2, from 6 matching bases. The sequence was collected from a female donor with papillary thyroid cancer or a benign thyroid nodule (not recorded which). Some clones in this sample may be carry-over from other donors' samples. What was sequenced was blood. The CDR3 protein: CASSPAWGGTDTQYF. The nucleotides read TGTGCCAGCAGTCCCGCGTGGGGGGGCACAGATACGCAGTATTTT.